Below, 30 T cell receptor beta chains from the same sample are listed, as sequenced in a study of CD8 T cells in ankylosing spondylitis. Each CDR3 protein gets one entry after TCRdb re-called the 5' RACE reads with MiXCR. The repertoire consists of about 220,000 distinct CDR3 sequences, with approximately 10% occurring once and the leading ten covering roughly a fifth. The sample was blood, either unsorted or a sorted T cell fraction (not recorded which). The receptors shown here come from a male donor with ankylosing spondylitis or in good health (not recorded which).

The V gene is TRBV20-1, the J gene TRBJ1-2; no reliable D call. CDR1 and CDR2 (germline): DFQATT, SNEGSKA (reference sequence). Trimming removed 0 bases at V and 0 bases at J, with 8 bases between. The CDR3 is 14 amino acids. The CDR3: CSARDWWTNYGYTF. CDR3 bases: TGCAGTGCTAGAGATTGGTGGACTAACTATGGCTACACCTTC.

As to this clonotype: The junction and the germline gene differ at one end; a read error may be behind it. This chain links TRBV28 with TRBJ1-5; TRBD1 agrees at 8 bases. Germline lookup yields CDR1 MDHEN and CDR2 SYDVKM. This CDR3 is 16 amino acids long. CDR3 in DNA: TGTGACAGCAGCACTCGGACAGGGTGGGGTAATCAGCCCCAGCATTTT. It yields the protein CDSSTRTGWGNQPQHF.

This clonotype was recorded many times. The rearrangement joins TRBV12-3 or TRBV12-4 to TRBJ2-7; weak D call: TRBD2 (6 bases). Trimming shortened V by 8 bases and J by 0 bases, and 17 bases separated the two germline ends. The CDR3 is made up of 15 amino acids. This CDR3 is CASSDSAGPSYEQYF. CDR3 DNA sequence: TGTGCCAGCTCGGACTCTGCGGGACCCTCCTACGAGCAGTACTTC.

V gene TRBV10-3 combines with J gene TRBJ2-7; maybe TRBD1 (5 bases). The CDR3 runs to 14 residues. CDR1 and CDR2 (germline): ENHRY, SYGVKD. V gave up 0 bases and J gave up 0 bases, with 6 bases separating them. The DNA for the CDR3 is TGTGCCATCAGTGAGTCTAGGGGCTCCTACGAGCAGTACTTC. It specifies CAISESRGSYEQYF.

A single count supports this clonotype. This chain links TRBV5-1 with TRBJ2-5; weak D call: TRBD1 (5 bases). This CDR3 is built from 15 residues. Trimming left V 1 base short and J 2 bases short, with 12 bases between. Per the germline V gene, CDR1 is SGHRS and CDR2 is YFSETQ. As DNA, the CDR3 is TGCGCCAGCAGCTTGCAAGCAGGGTCACAAGAGACCCAGTACTTC. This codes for CASSLQAGSQETQYF. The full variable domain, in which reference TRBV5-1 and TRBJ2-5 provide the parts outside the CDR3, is KAGVTQTPRYLIKTRGQQVTLSCSPISGHRSVSWYQQTPGQGLQFLFEYFSETQRNKGNFPGRFSGRQFSNSRSEMNVSTLELGDSALYLCASSLQAGSQETQYFGPGTRLLVL.

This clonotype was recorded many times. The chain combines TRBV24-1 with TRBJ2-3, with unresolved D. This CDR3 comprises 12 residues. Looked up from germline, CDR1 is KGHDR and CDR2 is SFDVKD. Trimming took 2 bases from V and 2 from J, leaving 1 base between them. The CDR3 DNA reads TGTGCCACCAGTGATTACACAGATACGCAGTATTTT. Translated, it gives CATSDYTDTQYF.

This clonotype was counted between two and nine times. The CDR3 DNA reads as TGTGCCAGCAGCGAAGTAGGACAGGGGGTCTCAGAGACCCAGTACTTC. Translated: CASSEVGQGVSETQYF. This rearrangement joins TRBV5-6 to TRBJ2-5; 10 bases are shared with TRBD1. V dropped 4 bases and J dropped 4; count of bases not matched to a gene: 10. The CDR3 covers 16 residues. CDR1 and CDR2 from the germline V gene are SGHDT and YYEEEE.

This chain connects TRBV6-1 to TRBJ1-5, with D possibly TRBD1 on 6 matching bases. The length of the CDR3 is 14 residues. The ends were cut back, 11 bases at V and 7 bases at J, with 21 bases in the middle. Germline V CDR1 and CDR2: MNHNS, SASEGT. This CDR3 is CAGAGWGRDQPQHF. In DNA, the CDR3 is TGTGCCGGAGCCGGGTGGGGGCGAGACCAGCCCCAGCATTTT.

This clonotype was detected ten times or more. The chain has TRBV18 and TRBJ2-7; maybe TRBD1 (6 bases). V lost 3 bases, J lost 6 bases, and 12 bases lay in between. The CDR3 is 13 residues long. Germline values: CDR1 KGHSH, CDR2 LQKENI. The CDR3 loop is CASSPSMGAEQYF. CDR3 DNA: TGTGCCAGCTCACCCTCGATGGGGGCCGAGCAGTACTTC. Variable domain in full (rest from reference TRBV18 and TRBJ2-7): NAGVMQNPRHLVRRRGQEARLRCSPMKGHSHVYWYRQLPEEGLKFMVYLQKENIIDESGMPKERFSAEFPKEGPSILRIQQVVRGDSAAYFCASSPSMGAEQYFGPGTRLTVT.

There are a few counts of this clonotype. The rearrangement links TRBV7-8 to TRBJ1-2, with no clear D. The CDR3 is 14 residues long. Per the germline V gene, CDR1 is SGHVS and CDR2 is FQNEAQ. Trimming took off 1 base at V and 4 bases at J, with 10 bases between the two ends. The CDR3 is CASSLEAGSYGYTF. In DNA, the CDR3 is TGTGCCAGCAGCTTAGAGGCAGGCAGCTATGGCTACACCTTC.

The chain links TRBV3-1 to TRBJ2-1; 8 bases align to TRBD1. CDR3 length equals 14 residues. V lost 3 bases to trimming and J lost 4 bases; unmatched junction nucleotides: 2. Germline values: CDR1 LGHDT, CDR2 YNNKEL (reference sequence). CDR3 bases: TGTGCCAGCAGCCACAGGGGGCCATACAATGAGCAGTTCTTC. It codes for CASSHRGPYNEQFF.

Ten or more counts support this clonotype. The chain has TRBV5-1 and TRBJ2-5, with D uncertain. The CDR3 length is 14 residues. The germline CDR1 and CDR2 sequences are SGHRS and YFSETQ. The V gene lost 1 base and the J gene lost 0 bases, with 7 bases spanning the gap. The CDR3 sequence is CASSLFGDQETQYF. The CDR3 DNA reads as TGCGCCAGCAGCTTGTTCGGAGACCAAGAGACCCAGTACTTC.

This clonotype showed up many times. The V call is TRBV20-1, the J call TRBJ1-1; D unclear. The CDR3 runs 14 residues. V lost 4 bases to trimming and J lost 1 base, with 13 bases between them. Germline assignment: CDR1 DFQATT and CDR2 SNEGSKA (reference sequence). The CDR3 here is CSATIDGRNTEAFF. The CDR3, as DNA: TGCAGTGCTACAATCGACGGTCGGAACACTGAAGCTTTCTTT.

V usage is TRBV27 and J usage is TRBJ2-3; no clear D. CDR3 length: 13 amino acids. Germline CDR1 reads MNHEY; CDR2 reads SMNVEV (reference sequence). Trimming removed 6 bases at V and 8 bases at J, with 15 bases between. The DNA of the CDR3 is TGTGCCAGCAGCCCTACGGCACAGTCTACGCAGTATTTT. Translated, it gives CASSPTAQSTQYF.

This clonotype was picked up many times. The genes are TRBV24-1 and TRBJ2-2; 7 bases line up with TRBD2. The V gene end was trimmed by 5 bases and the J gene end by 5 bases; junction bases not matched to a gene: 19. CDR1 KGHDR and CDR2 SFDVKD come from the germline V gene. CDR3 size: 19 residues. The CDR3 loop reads CATSVEKGATGGRTGELFF. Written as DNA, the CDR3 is TGTGCCACCAGTGTCGAAAAGGGAGCGACGGGGGGAAGGACCGGGGAGCTGTTTTTT.

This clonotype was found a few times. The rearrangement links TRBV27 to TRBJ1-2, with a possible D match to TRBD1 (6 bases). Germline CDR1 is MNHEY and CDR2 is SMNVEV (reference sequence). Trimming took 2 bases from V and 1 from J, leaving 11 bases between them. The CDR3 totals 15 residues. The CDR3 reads CASSLTGQINYGYTF. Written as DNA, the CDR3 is TGTGCCAGCAGTTTAACTGGACAGATTAACTATGGCTACACCTTC.

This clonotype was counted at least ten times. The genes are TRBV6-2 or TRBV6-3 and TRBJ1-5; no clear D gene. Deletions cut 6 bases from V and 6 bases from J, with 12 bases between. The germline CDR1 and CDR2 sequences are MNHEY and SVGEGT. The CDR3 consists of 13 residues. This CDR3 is CASSLGARQPQHF. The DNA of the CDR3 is TGTGCCAGCAGCCTGGGTGCTCGTCAGCCCCAGCATTTT.

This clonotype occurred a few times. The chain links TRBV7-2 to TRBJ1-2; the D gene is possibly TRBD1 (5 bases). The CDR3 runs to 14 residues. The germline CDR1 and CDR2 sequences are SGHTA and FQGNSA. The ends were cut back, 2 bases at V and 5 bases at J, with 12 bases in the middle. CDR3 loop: CASSLNGAMYGYTF. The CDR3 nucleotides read TGTGCCAGCAGCTTAAACGGGGCCATGTATGGCTACACCTTC.

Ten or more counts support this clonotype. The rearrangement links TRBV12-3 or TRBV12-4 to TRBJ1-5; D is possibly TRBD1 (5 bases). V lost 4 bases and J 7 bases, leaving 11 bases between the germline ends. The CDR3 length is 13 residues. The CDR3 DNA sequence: TGTGCCAGCAGTTCTTTGCCAGGGCAGCCCCAGCATTTT. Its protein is CASSSLPGQPQHF.

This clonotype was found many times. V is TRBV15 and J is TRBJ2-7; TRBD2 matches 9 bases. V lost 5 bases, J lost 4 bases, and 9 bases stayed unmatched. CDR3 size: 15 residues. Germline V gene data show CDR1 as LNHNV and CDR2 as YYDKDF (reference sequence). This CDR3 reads CATSSLGLAGYEQYF. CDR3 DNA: TGTGCCACCAGCTCTCTGGGACTAGCTGGTTACGAGCAGTACTTC.

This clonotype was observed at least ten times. This chain's CDR3 is CASSLGAGVYSPLHF. CDR3 sequence (DNA): TGCGCCAGCAGCTTGGGTGCAGGGGTTTACTCACCCCTCCACTTT. V is TRBV5-1 and J is TRBJ1-6, with D maybe TRBD1 (6 bases). Germline lookup yields CDR1 SGHRS and CDR2 YFSETQ. The CDR3 is 15 amino acids. V was shortened by 0 bases and J by 10 bases, with 14 bases between the two germline ends.

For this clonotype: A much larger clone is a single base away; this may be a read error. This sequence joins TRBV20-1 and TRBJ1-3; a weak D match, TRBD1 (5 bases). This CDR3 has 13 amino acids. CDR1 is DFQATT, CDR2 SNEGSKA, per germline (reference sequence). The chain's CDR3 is CSARRGSGYTIYF. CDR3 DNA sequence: TGCAGTGCTAGACGGGGCTCTGGATACACCATATATTTT.

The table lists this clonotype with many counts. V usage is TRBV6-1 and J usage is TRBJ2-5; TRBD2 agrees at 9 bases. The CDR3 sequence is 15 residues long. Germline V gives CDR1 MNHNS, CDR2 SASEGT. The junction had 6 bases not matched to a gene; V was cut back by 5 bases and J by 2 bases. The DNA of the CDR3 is TGTGCCAGCAGTAGTCCCGGACTAGCGCAAGAGACCCAGTACTTC. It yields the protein CASSSPGLAQETQYF.

DNA for the CDR3: TGTGCCAGCAGCGTAGAAACGGTCGGGGGGCCCCCAGATACGCAGTATTTT. This encodes CASSVETVGGPPDTQYF. The V gene is TRBV9, the J gene TRBJ2-3; TRBD2 is a possible D gene (7 bases). Trimming removed 0 bases at V and 4 bases at J, with 18 bases between. The CDR3 is 17 amino acids. Germline V gene lookup returns CDR1 SGDLS and CDR2 YYNGEE.

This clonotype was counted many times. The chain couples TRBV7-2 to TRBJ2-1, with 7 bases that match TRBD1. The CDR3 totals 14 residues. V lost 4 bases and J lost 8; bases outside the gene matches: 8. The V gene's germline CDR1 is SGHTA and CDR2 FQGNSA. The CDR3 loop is CASSSRTGWHEQFF. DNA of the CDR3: TGTGCCAGCAGCTCCCGGACAGGCTGGCATGAGCAGTTCTTC.

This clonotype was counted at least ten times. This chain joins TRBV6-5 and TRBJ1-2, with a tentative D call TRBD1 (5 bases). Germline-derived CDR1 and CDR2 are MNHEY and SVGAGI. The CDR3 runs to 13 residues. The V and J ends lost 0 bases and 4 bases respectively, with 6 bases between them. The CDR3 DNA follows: TGTGCCAGCAGTTACTCGGGGGGCTATGGCTACACCTTC. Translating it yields CASSYSGGYGYTF.

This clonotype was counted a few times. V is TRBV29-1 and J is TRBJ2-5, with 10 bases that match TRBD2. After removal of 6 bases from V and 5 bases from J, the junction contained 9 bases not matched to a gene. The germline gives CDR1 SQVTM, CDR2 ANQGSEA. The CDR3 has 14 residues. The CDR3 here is CSVEGLASLETQYF. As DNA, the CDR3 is TGCAGCGTGGAGGGACTAGCGTCGTTGGAGACCCAGTACTTC. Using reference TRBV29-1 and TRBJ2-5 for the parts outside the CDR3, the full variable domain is SAVISQKPSRDICQRGTSLTIQCQVDSQVTMMFWYRQQPGQSLTLIATANQGSEATYESGFVIDKFPISRPNLTFSTLTVSNMSPEDSSIYLCSVEGLASLETQYFGPGTRLLVL.

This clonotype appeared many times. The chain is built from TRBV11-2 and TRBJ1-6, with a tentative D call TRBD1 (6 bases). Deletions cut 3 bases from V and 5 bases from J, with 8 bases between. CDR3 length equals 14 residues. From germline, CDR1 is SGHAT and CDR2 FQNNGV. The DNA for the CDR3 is TGTGCCAGCAGCTTCGGACAGAATAATTCACCCCTCCACTTT. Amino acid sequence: CASSFGQNNSPLHF.

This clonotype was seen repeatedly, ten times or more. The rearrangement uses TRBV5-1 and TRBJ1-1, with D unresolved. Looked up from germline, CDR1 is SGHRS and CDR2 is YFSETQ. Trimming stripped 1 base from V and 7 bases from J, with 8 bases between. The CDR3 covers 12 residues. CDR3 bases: TGCGCCAGCAGCTTGAGGGCCAGTGAAGCTTTCTTT. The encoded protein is CASSLRASEAFF.

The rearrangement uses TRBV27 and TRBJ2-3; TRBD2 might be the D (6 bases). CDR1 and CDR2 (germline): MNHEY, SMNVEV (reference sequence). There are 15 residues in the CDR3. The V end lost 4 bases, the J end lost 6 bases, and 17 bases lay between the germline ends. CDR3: CASSSMTRGSDTQYF. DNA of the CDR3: TGTGCCAGCAGTTCCATGACGCGGGGCTCCGATACGCAGTATTTT.